The 11 T cell receptor beta chains below come from one sample, sequenced in a study of blood T cells in healthy people across ages. It was with a sample-barcoded 5' primer and a J-beta primer mix that a second PCR of about 6 to 12 cycles was run. Via MiXCR, TCRdb re-called the 5' RACE reads, giving one row per CDR3 protein. The sample consists of just over 800,000 distinct CDR3 sequences, around 62% of them appearing once. Input material: blood. These receptors originate from a man under 40 in good health.

This clonotype was recorded many times. The V call is TRBV2, the J call TRBJ2-7; no reliable D call. Looked up from germline, CDR1 is SNHLY and CDR2 is FYNNEI. This CDR3 contains 11 residues. V lost 7 bases, J lost 7 bases, and 11 bases lay in between. CDR3 in DNA: TGTGCCAGCATCCGTCCCCGGGAGCAGTACTTC. Its protein product is CASIRPREQYF.

The chain has TRBV20-1 and TRBJ1-5, with unresolved D. The V gene lost 0 bases and the J gene lost 1 base, with 7 bases spanning the gap. Germline V gives CDR1 DFQATT, CDR2 SNEGSKA (reference sequence). The CDR3 sequence is 14 residues long. CDR3 sequence: CSAREVASNQPQHF. The CDR3 DNA follows: TGCAGTGCTAGAGAGGTGGCCAGCAATCAGCCCCAGCATTTT.

The table lists this clonotype with a few counts. This sequence joins TRBV6-2 or TRBV6-3 and TRBJ2-5; 12 bases fit TRBD2. Looked up from germline, CDR1 is MNHEY and CDR2 is SVGEGT. The CDR3 is made up of 15 amino acids. The V and J ends lost 5 bases and 2 bases, in that order; junction bases with no gene match: 3. The CDR3 protein is CASSNGLAGQETQYF. DNA for the CDR3: TGTGCCAGCAGTAACGGACTAGCGGGGCAAGAGACCCAGTACTTC.

In DNA form, the CDR3 reads TGCGCCAGCACCCAAACAGGGGCGGGCACTGAAGCTTTCTTT. Its translation is CASTQTGAGTEAFF. V usage is TRBV5-1 and J usage is TRBJ1-1; 7 bases are a match to TRBD1. The V gene's germline CDR1 is SGHRS and CDR2 YFSETQ. J lost 4 bases, V lost 6 bases, and 9 bases had no gene match. There are 14 residues in the CDR3.

The CDR3 DNA sequence: TGCGCCAGCAGCCAAGGGGAGCTTCCAGCTGGCTACACCTTC. Protein sequence: CASSQGELPAGYTF. The chain joins TRBV4-3 to TRBJ1-2; unclear D gene. Germline CDR1 is LGHNA and CDR2 is YSLEER. The CDR3 runs 14 residues. The V gene lost 1 base and the J gene lost 7 bases, with 13 bases spanning the gap.

The chain carries TRBV28 and TRBJ2-5, with D possibly matching TRBD2 (5 bases). The closer fit of TRBJ2-7 to the DNA end suggests the J call may be wrong. Germline loops: CDR1 MDHEN, CDR2 SYDVKM. The CDR3 sequence is 17 residues long. DNA of the CDR3: TGTGCCAGCAGTTTATGGGGAGCGGACTCGTACTCCTACGAGCAGTACTTC. It yields the protein CASSLWGADSYSYEQYF.

This clonotype was counted a few times. The V call is TRBV2, the J call TRBJ2-3; a possible D gene is TRBD2 (6 bases). Between the trimmed V and J ends, which lost 6 bases and 14 bases, there was a span of 18 bases. The CDR3 runs 12 residues. Germline lookup yields CDR1 SNHLY and CDR2 FYNNEI. In DNA form, the CDR3 reads TGTGCCAGCAGGAAGGAGGGGACTCTGGGGTATTTT. It is translated as CASRKEGTLGYF.

This chain connects TRBV28 to TRBJ2-7; D is tentatively TRBD1 or TRBD2 (5 bases each). The germline V gene encodes CDR1 MDHEN and CDR2 SYDVKM. V was clipped by 8 bases and J by 0 bases, with 14 bases between them. The CDR3 sequence is 14 residues long. The chain's CDR3 is CASDGGWSSYEQYF. Written as DNA, the CDR3 is TGTGCCAGCGATGGGGGATGGAGCTCCTACGAGCAGTACTTC. Filled out from reference TRBV28 and TRBJ2-7, the complete variable domain reads DVKVTQSSRYLVKRTGEKVFLECVQDMDHENMFWYRQDPGLGLRLIYFSYDVKMKEKGDIPEGYSVSREKKERFSLILESASTNQTSMYLCASDGGWSSYEQYFGPGTRLTVT.

CDR3 amino acids: CASSLRTGGNQETQYF. DNA of the CDR3: TGCGCCAGCAGCTTAAGGACAGGAGGGAACCAAGAGACCCAGTACTTC. The rearrangement links TRBV5-1 to TRBJ2-5; D perhaps matches TRBD1 (7 bases). Germline-derived CDR1 and CDR2 are SGHRS and YFSETQ. V was trimmed by 2 bases and J by 0 bases, leaving 14 bases between them. The CDR3 totals 16 residues.

The chain joins TRBV5-1 to TRBJ1-1; D possibly corresponds to TRBD1 (5 bases). CDR3 length: 13 amino acids. Germline lookup yields CDR1 SGHRS and CDR2 YFSETQ. The ends were cut back, 4 bases at V and 2 bases at J, with 9 bases in the middle. This chain's CDR3 is CASSRGVNTEAFF. CDR3 bases: TGCGCCAGCAGCCGAGGGGTTAACACTGAAGCTTTCTTT. Variable domain in full (rest from reference TRBV5-1 and TRBJ1-1): KAGVTQTPRYLIKTRGQQVTLSCSPISGHRSVSWYQQTPGQGLQFLFEYFSETQRNKGNFPGRFSGRQFSNSRSEMNVSTLELGDSALYLCASSRGVNTEAFFGQGTRLTVV.

The rearrangement uses TRBV29-1 and TRBJ2-3; 8 nucleotides agree with TRBD2. Trimming took 5 bases from V and 0 from J; bases not matched to a gene: 13. This CDR3 comprises 17 residues. Germline CDR1 and CDR2: SQVTM and ANQGSEA. CDR3 nucleotide sequence: TGCAGCGTTCCAGCCGCGCTTAGCGGGATTAGCACAGATACGCAGTATTTT. Translating it yields CSVPAALSGISTDTQYF.